This record looks at one T cell receptor (beta chain) sequence and its context. The specificity of this receptor is unknown. Qualities for individual bases were not recorded, and no much larger clone is one base off. CDR1 is given as MNHNS and CDR2 as SASEGT, both from the germline V gene. The junction shows trimming of 5 bases on V and 4 bases on J, plus 12 bases between the germline ends. CDR3 length: 13 amino acids, cysteine to phenylalanine. The only DNA kept is the CDR3, 39 bases in frame from the first base. The method was PCR. DNA from cultured CD4+ T cells was subjected to TCR sequencing with the Oncomine TCR Beta short-read assay at the Johns Hopkins FTIC core. Genomic DNA was extracted from the cultured CD4+ T cells with the QIAamp micro DNA kit. Oncomine TCR Beta libraries from cultured CD4+ T cells were pooled using unique dual indexes and sequenced on an Illumina iSeq 100. The original methods were these. Non-productive sequences were removed, and CDR3s not starting with C, not ending with F or W, or shorter than 7 amino acids were discarded. Antigen-specific clonotypes were identified with the MANAFEST web application by comparing peptide-stimulated wells with reference and other culture wells. An FDR below 0.05, an odds ratio above 5, and a productive frequency above 0.1% in at least two of three replicate wells were required for clones to be considered positive. A clonotype counted as cross-reactive if it showed significant expansion both in the SARS-CoV-2 spike wells and in at least one common cold coronavirus spike condition. CDR3 homology was assessed with Levenshtein distances (stringdist) and unrooted phylogenetic trees (ape) in R version 3.6.1. The public sequencing data were trimmed at Q25 with fastp and processed into clonotypes with MiXCR by TCRdb, which kept only in-frame beta chains. Records with the same CDR3 protein are collapsed into one entry carrying the most frequent genes and DNA. The V and J calls were not made by the authors but by TCRdb's processing. The sample contains more than 20,000 distinct CDR3 sequences, 35% to 45% of them found a single time. Roughly 9.6% of the sample lies in the top ten.

The data derive from a study of vaccination and CD4 T cells after COVID-19 (dated by TCRdb to 2021 to 2024). Turning to the overall study: Every convalescent patient had a positive nasal swab PCR test for SARS-CoV-2, with mild disease in about 9 patients and severe disease in one. The convalescent cohort comprised six males and four females, including two Hispanic individuals, seven Caucasians, two Asians and one multiracial person. Two doses of either the Pfizer-BioNTech BNT162b2 vaccine (n=8) or the Moderna mRNA-1273 vaccine (n=2) were administered to participants. Post-COVID blood samples were collected from convalescent patients a median of about 92 days after diagnosis, with a range of about 30 to 170 days. Post-vaccine blood samples were collected a median of 72 days after the second vaccine dose, ranging from roughly 12 to 250 days. A few convalescent patients gave samples both early after vaccination (day 14) and late after vaccination (days 161 to 241). Overlapping spike peptide pools from SARS-CoV-2 and from the common cold coronaviruses HCoV-NL63, HCoV-OC43 and HCoV-229E were used as culture stimuli. In control cultures, a CEFX viral epitope pool was used as positive control, an HIV-1 Nef peptide pool was used as negative control, or no peptide was added. The spike-specific CD4+ TCR repertoire was compared before and after mRNA vaccination in over 9 COVID-19 convalescent patients and a handful of infection-naive healthy vaccine recipients.

Study-wide findings and limitations: In convalescent patients, nearly all vaccine-specific clones (304 of 307) were found to be mono-reactive for SARS-CoV-2 spike rather than cross-reactive with common cold coronaviruses. The study included relatively few convalescent patients and did not analyze early timepoints after natural infection. The median count of SARS-CoV-2-reactive clonotypes went up from 20 to 25 after infection to 35 to 40 after vaccination, although the change was not significant. In convalescent patients, a median roughly 88% of post-vaccine SARS-CoV-2-reactive clones were detected only after vaccination, suggesting vaccine-specific priming.

According to the study, the label for this sample's time point signals: late sampling 161 to 241 days after vaccination in three convalescent patients. The treatment or condition label here, explained by the study, means: approximately nine-day PBMC culture with coronavirus spike peptide pools or control peptides (ViraFEST assay). The ViraFEST assay was used in the study, in which antigen-specific T cells were expanded with peptide pools and expanded clonotypes were subsequently identified by TCR sequencing. The positive SARS-CoV-2 PCR tests of the convalescent patients were dated from March to December 2020, before the Alpha, Beta and Delta variants emerged in the United States. Two million PBMCs per well were cultured in IMDM with roughly 5% human AB serum and about 9.7 IU/ml IL-2, plus 10 ug/ml peptide pools. Half of the culture medium was replaced with fresh IL-2-containing medium on days 3 and 7. After approximately eleven days of culture, CD4+ T cells were isolated by negative selection using the EasySep CD4+ T cell isolation kit. PBMCs were separated from whole blood using Ficoll-Paque Plus gradient centrifugation and then either used fresh or cryopreserved at -140C. Each culture condition was generally run in triplicate wells.

The material was CD4+ T cells from blood, cultured in vitro, obtained about 7 months after SARS-CoV-2 vaccination. The chain uses TRBV6-1 and TRBJ2-7; the D gene lacks a confident call. The source is a human donor who had recovered from COVID-19. The CDR3 corresponds to CASSLGPMYEQYF. The bases are TGTGCCAGCAGTCTAGGACCCATGTACGAGCAGTACTTC.